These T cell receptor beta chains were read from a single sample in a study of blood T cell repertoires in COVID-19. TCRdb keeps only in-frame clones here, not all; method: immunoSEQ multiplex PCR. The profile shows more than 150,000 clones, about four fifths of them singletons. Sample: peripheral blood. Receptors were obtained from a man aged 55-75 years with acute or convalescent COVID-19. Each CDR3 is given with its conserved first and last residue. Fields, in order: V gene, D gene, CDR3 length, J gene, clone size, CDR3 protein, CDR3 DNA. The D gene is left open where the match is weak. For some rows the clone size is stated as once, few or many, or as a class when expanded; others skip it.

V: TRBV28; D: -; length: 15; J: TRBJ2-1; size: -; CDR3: CASRPLGLQRGEQFF; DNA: TGTGCCAGCAGACCCCTCGGACTACAAAGGGGTGAGCAGTTCTTC
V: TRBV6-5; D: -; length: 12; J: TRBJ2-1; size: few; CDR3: CASSYRRGEQFF; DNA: TGTGCCAGCAGTTACCGGCGGGGTGAGCAGTTCTTC
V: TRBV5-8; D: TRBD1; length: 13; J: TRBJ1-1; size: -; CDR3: CASNFRGPTEAFF; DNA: TGTGCCAGCAACTTCAGGGGGCCCACTGAAGCTTTCTTT
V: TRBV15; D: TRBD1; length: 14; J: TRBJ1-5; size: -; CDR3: CATRGQGGYQPQHF; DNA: TGTGCCACCAGGGGACAGGGGGGTTATCAGCCCCAGCATTTT
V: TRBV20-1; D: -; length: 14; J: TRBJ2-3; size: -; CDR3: CSASRIVEADTQYF; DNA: TGCAGTGCTAGTAGGATAGTTGAGGCAGATACGCAGTATTTT
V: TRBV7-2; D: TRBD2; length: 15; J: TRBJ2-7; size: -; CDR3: CASSLLAGGFNEQYF; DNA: TGTGCCAGCAGCTTATTGGCGGGGGGGTTCAACGAGCAGTACTTC
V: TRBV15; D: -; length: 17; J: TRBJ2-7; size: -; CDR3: CATSPRQRGGSSYEQYF; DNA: TGTGCCACCAGCCCCCGTCAAAGAGGGGGTAGCTCCTACGAGCAGTACTTC
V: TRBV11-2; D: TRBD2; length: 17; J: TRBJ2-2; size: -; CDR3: CASSLGTTSGRTGELFF; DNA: TGTGCCAGCAGCTTAGGGACGACTAGCGGGAGGACCGGGGAGCTGTTTTTT
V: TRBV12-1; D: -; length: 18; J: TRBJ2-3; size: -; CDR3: CASSQKGRTSGTTDTQYF; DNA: TGTGCCAGCAGCCAGAAAGGTCGGACTAGCGGGACTACAGATACGCAGTATTTT
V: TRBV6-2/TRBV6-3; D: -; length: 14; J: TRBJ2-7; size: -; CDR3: CASSYADRSYEQYF; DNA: TGTGCCAGCAGTTACGCCGACAGATCCTACGAGCAGTACTTC
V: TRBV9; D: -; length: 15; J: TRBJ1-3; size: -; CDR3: CASSPSRVSGNTIYF; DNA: TGTGCCAGCAGCCCTTCCAGGGTCTCAGGAAACACCATATATTTT
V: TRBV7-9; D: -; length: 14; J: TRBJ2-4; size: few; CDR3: CASSLSLAKNIQYF; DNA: TGTGCCAGCAGCTTATCACTAGCCAAAAACATTCAGTACTTC
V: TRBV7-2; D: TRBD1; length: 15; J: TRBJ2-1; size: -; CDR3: CASSLAGQGLHEQFF; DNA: TGTGCCAGCAGCTTAGCAGGACAGGGGTTGCATGAGCAGTTCTTC
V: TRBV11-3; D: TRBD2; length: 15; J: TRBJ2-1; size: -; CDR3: CASSPTPGTRNEQFF; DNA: TGTGCCAGCAGCCCAACCCCCGGGACTAGGAATGAGCAGTTCTTC
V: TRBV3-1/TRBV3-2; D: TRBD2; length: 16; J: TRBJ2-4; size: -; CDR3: CASSQAGGRAKNIQYF; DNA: TGTGCCAGCAGCCAAGCGGGGGGGCGGGCCAAAAACATTCAGTACTTC
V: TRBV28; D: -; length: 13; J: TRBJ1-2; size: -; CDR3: CASVKGGVGGYTF; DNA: TGTGCCAGCGTAAAAGGGGGAGTGGGTGGCTACACCTTC
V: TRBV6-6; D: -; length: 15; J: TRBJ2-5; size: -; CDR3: CASTTTGWERETQYF; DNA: TGTGCCAGCACCACAACCGGGTGGGAGAGGGAGACCCAGTACTTC
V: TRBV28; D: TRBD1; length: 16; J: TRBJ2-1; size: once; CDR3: CASGLIAGGARNEQFF; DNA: TGTGCCAGCGGTCTTATAGCAGGGGGCGCAAGGAATGAGCAGTTCTTC
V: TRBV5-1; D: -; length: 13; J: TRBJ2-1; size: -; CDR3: CASSNRDSGEQFF; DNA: TGCGCCAGCAGCAACCGGGACAGCGGGGAGCAGTTCTTC
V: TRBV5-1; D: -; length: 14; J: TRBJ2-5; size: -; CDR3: CASSPAGTGETQYF; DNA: TGCGCCAGCAGCCCGGCTGGAACGGGGGAGACCCAGTACTTC
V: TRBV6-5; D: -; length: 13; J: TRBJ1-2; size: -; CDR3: CASTGRLIHGYTF; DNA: TGTGCCAGCACAGGCAGACTAATACATGGCTACACCTTC
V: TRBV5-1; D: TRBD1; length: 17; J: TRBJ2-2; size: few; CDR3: CASSLRQGIVDTGELFF; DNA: TGCGCCAGCAGCTTGAGACAGGGGATCGTGGACACCGGGGAGCTGTTTTTT
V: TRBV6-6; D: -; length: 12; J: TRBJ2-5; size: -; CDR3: CASSPSQETQYF; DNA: TGTGCCAGCAGCCCTAGCCAAGAGACCCAGTACTTC
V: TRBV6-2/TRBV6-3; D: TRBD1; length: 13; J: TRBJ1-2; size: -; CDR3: CASSFDRGYGYTF; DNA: TGTGCCAGTAGTTTCGACAGGGGCTATGGCTACACCTTC
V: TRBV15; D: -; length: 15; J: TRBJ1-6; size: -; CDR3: CATRAGGGRDSPLHF; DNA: TGTGCCACCAGAGCCGGGGGGGGCCGGGATTCACCCCTCCACTTT
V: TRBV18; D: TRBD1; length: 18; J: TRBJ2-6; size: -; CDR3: CASSPPTGGTTGANVLTF; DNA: TGTGCCAGCTCACCACCGACAGGGGGGACTACTGGGGCCAACGTCCTGACTTTC